Only a few counts were recorded for the clone carrying this T cell receptor beta chain. The source of the sample is a study of blood T cell repertoires in COVID-19. On the study more broadly: The analysed material was cDNA or gDNA that came from T cells, B-cell-depleted T cells, or PBMCs.

Sequenced by immunoSEQ multiplex PCR; TCRdb stores in-frame clones only, minus some. The table shows about 300,000 clones, with 85% to 90% occurring only once. Participant age was 18 to 89 years, and participants resided in around 24 US areas. Cohorts were determined from participant-reported clinical history. Cohort 3 donors counted as recovered after two negative PCRs, clearance, or resolved symptoms. The CDR3 is 12 amino acids. Trimming removed 6 bases from V and 3 bases from J, with 3 bases in between. The germline V gene has CDR1 SNHLY and CDR2 FYNNEI. The sequencing sample was made of PBMCs or T cells enriched from blood (not recorded which). V is TRBV2 and J is TRBJ1-6, with D unclear. The sequence was obtained from a man aged 25 to 40 who had recovered from COVID-19. DNA of the CDR3: TGTGCCAGCAGCTACTATAATTCACCCCTCCACTTT. Its protein is CASSYYNSPLHF.